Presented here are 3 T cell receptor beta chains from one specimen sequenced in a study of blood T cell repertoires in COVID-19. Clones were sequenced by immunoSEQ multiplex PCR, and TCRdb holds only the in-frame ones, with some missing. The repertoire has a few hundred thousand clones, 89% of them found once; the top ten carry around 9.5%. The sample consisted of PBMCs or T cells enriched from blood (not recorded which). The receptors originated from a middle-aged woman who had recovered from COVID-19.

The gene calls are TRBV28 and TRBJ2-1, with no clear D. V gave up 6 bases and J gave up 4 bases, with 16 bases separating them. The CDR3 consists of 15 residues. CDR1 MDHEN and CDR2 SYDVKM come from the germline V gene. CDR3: CASSLDATLYNEQFF. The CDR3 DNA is TGTGCCAGCAGCCTAGACGCGACTTTGTACAATGAGCAGTTCTTC.

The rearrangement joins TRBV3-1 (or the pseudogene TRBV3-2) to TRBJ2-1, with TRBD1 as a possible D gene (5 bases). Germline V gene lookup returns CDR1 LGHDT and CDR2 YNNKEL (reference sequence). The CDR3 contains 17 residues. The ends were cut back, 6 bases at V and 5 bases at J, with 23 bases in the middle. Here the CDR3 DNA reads TGTGCCAGCAGTGAGCGATTTGGGGCCCAAGTAGACAATGAGCAGTTCTTC. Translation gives CASSERFGAQVDNEQFF.

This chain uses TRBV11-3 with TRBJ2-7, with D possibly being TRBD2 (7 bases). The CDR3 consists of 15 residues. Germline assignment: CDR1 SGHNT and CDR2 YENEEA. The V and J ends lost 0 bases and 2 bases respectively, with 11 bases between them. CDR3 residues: CASSLDRGATYEQYF. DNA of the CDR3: TGTGCCAGCAGCTTAGATCGGGGGGCAACCTACGAGCAGTACTTC.